A selection of T cell receptor beta chains follows, all from one sample in a study of early T cells in non-severe SARS-CoV-2 infection. Each CDR3 protein is one row after TCRdb ran MiXCR on the 5' RACE reads. Among 25,000 to 35,000 distinct CDR3 sequences listed, about 2.7% were seen once. The sequenced sample consisted of whole blood. The origin of the receptors is an adult who was a healthcare worker with PCR-confirmed SARS-CoV-2 infection or an uninfected control (not recorded which). CDR3s include the opening cysteine and the closing phenylalanine or tryptophan. D genes are given only for firm matches. Some rows have no size entry. The others give once, few or many, or a class for an expanded clone.

D gene	CDR3 length	V gene	clone size	J gene	CDR3 protein	CDR3 DNA
TRBD1	21	TRBV27	many	TRBJ2-2	CASSSNGVDRGEPGHTGELFF	TGTGCCAGCAGTTCGAACGGAGTCGACAGGGGTGAGCCGGGGCACACCGGGGAGCTGTTTTTT
NA	16	TRBV7-3	many	TRBJ2-3	CASSPATGASTDTQYF	TGTGCCAGCAGCCCCGCGACAGGAGCCTCCACAGATACGCAGTATTTT
NA	12	TRBV12-3/TRBV12-4	few	TRBJ1-6	CASSFGGRTLHF	TGTGCCAGCAGTTTCGGGGGTAGGACCCTCCACTTT
TRBD2	15	TRBV18	many	TRBJ2-5	CASSPGTSAQETQYF	TGTGCCAGCTCACCCGGGACTAGCGCGCAAGAGACCCAGTACTTC
TRBD1	15	TRBV11-2	medium-sized	TRBJ1-1	CASSLSTGALGEAFF	TGTGCCAGCAGCTTAAGTACAGGGGCGCTGGGCGAAGCTTTCTTT
TRBD1	14	TRBV7-8	many	TRBJ2-1	CASSSNRGNNEQFF	TGTGCCAGCAGCTCAAACAGGGGCAACAATGAGCAGTTCTTC
NA	13	TRBV30	NA	TRBJ2-3	CAWSVWQGSTQYF	TGTGCCTGGAGTGTATGGCAGGGAAGTACGCAGTATTTT
NA	14	TRBV14	many	TRBJ1-6	CASSQDMAGSPLHF	TGTGCCAGCAGCCAGGACATGGCGGGATCACCCCTCCACTTT
TRBD1	14	TRBV6-1	many	TRBJ1-1	CASSQRQGYTEAFF	TGTGCCAGCAGTCAGCGACAGGGTTACACTGAAGCTTTCTTT
TRBD1	17	TRBV2	many	TRBJ2-6	CASSGQQGATGANVLTF	TGTGCCAGCAGTGGACAACAGGGGGCGACTGGGGCCAACGTCCTGACTTTC
NA	14	TRBV10-3	medium-sized	TRBJ1-4	CAISESIGDEKLFF	TGTGCCATCAGTGAGTCGATAGGGGACGAAAAACTGTTTTTT